The 11 T cell receptor beta chains below were found in one sample sequenced in a study of blood T cells in healthy people across ages. Primers used in a second PCR of roughly 6 to 11 cycles were a sample-barcoded 5' primer and a J-beta primer mix. TCRdb ran MiXCR on the 5' RACE reads and lists one entry per CDR3 protein. The sample includes approximately 1,000,000 distinct CDR3 sequences, 40% to 55% of them seen just once. Specimen: blood. The source of these receptors is a woman aged 60 to 75 in good health.

This sequence joins TRBV24-1 and TRBJ1-4; the match to TRBD1 covers 7 bases. CDR3 size: 15 residues. J was trimmed by 8 bases and V by 5 bases; bases with no gene match: 10. Per the germline V gene, CDR1 is KGHDR and CDR2 is SFDVKD. CDR3 amino acids: CATSVLDREGEKLFF. DNA for the CDR3: TGTGCCACCAGTGTTCTAGACAGGGAGGGAGAAAAACTGTTTTTT.

The sample holds a few counts of this clonotype. The rearrangement uses TRBV27 and TRBJ2-1; D gene uncertain. The V end lost 0 bases, the J end lost 2 bases, and 8 bases lay between the germline ends. This CDR3 is 15 amino acids long. Per germline, CDR1 MNHEY and CDR2 SMNVEV (reference sequence). CDR3 sequence (DNA): TGTGCCAGCAGTTTATCGAACACTGCCTACAATGAGCAGTTCTTC. Amino acids: CASSLSNTAYNEQFF.

The chain recombines TRBV4-1 with TRBJ2-5; D is unclear. CDR1 and CDR2 from the germline V gene are MGHRA and YSYEKL. The CDR3 is made up of 15 amino acids. Trimming removed 4 bases from V and 2 bases from J, with 14 bases in between. CDR3 sequence reads: CASSRTPADQETQYF. CDR3 bases: TGCGCCAGCAGCCGAACCCCGGCAGATCAAGAGACCCAGTACTTC.

The genes are TRBV25-1 and TRBJ2-1; 9 bases fit TRBD2. V was clipped by 4 bases and J by 9 bases; unmatched bases: 7. This CDR3 is built from 14 residues. Germline-derived CDR1 and CDR2 are MGHDK and SYGVNS. The CDR3 region is CASSVLAGWGEQFF. DNA for the CDR3: TGTGCCAGCAGTGTTCTAGCGGGATGGGGTGAGCAGTTCTTC.

This clonotype was detected only a few times. The chain uses TRBV7-2 and TRBJ2-5, with 9 bases fitting TRBD1. This CDR3 has 16 amino acids. The V segment lost 5 bases and the J segment 5 bases; nucleotides outside the gene matches: 12. Germline CDR1 is SGHTA and CDR2 is FQGNSA. The CDR3 coding sequence is TGTGCCAGCAGCCCTACCGGGACAGGGTCGGGGGAGACCCAGTACTTC. Protein: CASSPTGTGSGETQYF.

The chain uses TRBV20-1 and TRBJ2-6; the D gene could be TRBD1 or TRBD2 (5 bases each). V was pared by 6 bases and J by 0 bases, with 21 bases between. Germline V gene sequence: CDR1 DFQATT, CDR2 SNEGSKA (reference sequence). CDR3 size: 18 residues. The CDR3 DNA reads TGCAGTGCCCAAGGACCGGGACGGATGAGCTCTGGGGCCAACGTCCTGACTTTC. Translated, it gives CSAQGPGRMSSGANVLTF.

The chain joins TRBV7-9 to TRBJ2-3; 8 nucleotides align to TRBD1. This CDR3 region has 16 residues. With V trimmed by 2 bases and J by 6 bases, 10 bases remained unmatched. The germline gives CDR1 SEHNR, CDR2 FQNEAQ (reference sequence). For the CDR3, the DNA is TGTGCCAGCAGCTTATGGCAGGGGGCAATCGGGGATACGCAGTATTTT. It translates to CASSLWQGAIGDTQYF.

This clonotype has just a few counts. CDR3 sequence reads: CASSSEGTGSQKLFF. As DNA, the CDR3 is TGTGCCAGCAGCTCAGAGGGGACAGGGTCCCAAAAACTGTTTTTT. The chain uses TRBV7-9 and TRBJ1-4; 9 bases match TRBD1. V lost 4 bases and J lost 9; bases outside the gene matches: 9. CDR1 and CDR2 (germline): SEHNR, FQNEAQ (reference sequence). CDR3 length equals 15 residues.

The genes are TRBV12-3 or TRBV12-4 and TRBJ1-3; 9 bases agree with TRBD1. The CDR3 loop spans 15 amino acids. V gave up 6 bases and J gave up 4 bases; unmatched junction bases: 7. CDR3 coding DNA: TGTGCCAGCAGCCAGGACAGGGGTTGGGGAAACACCATATATTTT. Translated, it gives CASSQDRGWGNTIYF.

This clonotype was seen once. This chain joins TRBV6-1 and TRBJ2-1; D possibly corresponds to TRBD2 (9 bases). The CDR3 loop spans 19 amino acids. The V and J ends lost 7 bases and 6 bases respectively, with 31 bases between them. Germline V gives CDR1 MNHNS, CDR2 SASEGT. The CDR3 reads CASTPRGLAGGRARNEQFF. Written as DNA, the CDR3 is TGTGCCAGCACTCCCAGGGGGCTAGCCGGCGGGAGGGCCCGCAATGAGCAGTTCTTC.

The chain links TRBV3-1 to TRBJ2-6, with 7 bases identical to TRBD2. Germline V lookup: CDR1 LGHDT, CDR2 YNNKEL (reference sequence). This CDR3 has 16 amino acids. V was clipped by 4 bases and J by 0 bases; unmatched bases: 3. For the CDR3, the DNA is TGTGCCAGCAGCCCCCGGGGGGTCTCTGGGGCCAACGTCCTGACTTTC. Translating it yields CASSPRGVSGANVLTF.